This is a list of T cell receptor beta chains from one sample in a study of shared clonotypes between healthy human individuals. The method was immunoSEQ multiplex PCR; TCRdb's version includes in-frame clones alone and lacks a portion of them. The sample consists of around 980,000 clones, around three quarters of them appearing once. Sequenced: memory CD4+ T cells from PBMCs. These receptors originate from a man younger than 35 in good health. Some clones in this sample may be carry-over from other donors' samples. Both conserved end residues are part of each CDR3. A D gene is named only where the DNA matches it firmly. The size of a clone is reported for some rows only, either as once, few or many, or as a class for expanded clones.

TRBV5-1	TRBJ2-1	.	.	TGCGCCAGCAGCTTTGGACACTACAATGAGCAGTTCTTC	CASSFGHYNEQFF
TRBV15	TRBJ2-3	.	TRBD1	TGTGCCACCAGCAGAAGAGGGGGCGCAGATACGCAGTATTTT	CATSRRGGADTQYF
TRBV5-6	TRBJ2-5	.	.	TGTGCCAGCAGCTTGGTCGGAGGGGAGACCCAGTACTTC	CASSLVGGETQYF
TRBV7-2	TRBJ1-2	.	.	TGTGCCAGCAGCTTAGCGGGCTTTGACTATGGCTACACCTTC	CASSLAGFDYGYTF
TRBV7-8	TRBJ1-1	once	.	TGTGCCAGCAGCTTAGGGGACTCCTCCACTGAAGCTTTCTTT	CASSLGDSSTEAFF
TRBV7-9	TRBJ2-2	.	.	TGTGCCAGCACCGCCAAGGGGCCGAACACCGGGGAGCTGTTTTTT	CASTAKGPNTGELFF
TRBV7-9	TRBJ1-1	.	.	TGTGCCAGCAGCTTAGGGGAGTGGGCAGGGGAAATGGCTTTCTTT	CASSLGEWAGEMAFF
TRBV10-2	TRBJ2-7	.	TRBD2	TGCGCCAGCCTGGGGACTAGCGGAGCCTACGAGCAGTACTTC	CASLGTSGAYEQYF
TRBV5-1	TRBJ2-5	once	.	TGCGCCAGCAGCTTGTTTTCAGGATACCAAGAGACCCAGTACTTC	CASSLFSGYQETQYF
TRBV18	TRBJ1-5	.	.	TGTGCCAGCTCACCACCGGCCAATAGCAATCAGCCCCAGCATTTT	CASSPPANSNQPQHF
TRBV11-2	TRBJ2-2	.	TRBD2	TGTGCCACCGGGCCGAGCGGGAGGGCCTTCGGGGAGCTGTTTTTT	CATGPSGRAFGELFF
TRBV5-5	TRBJ1-1	once	.	TGTGCCAGCAGCCCGCTACAGGGCGGCACTGAAGCTTTCTTT	CASSPLQGGTEAFF
TRBV18	TRBJ1-2	.	TRBD1	TGTGCCAGCTCATCTATCTTGACAGGGGGTGATGGCTACACCTTC	CASSSILTGGDGYTF
TRBV28	TRBJ2-3	.	.	TGTGCCAGCAGTCCCTCCACTGGGTCTATCATATATACGCAGTATTTT	CASSPSTGSIIYTQYF
TRBV28	TRBJ1-1	.	.	TGTGCCAGCAGTACACCGGGACGGGCGAACACTGAAGCTTTCTTT	CASSTPGRANTEAFF
TRBV28	TRBJ2-1	.	.	TGTGCCAGCAGTCCTGGGGGAGTATTTGGGAATGAGCAGTTCTTC	CASSPGGVFGNEQFF
TRBV7-7	TRBJ2-1	.	TRBD2	TGTGCCAGCAGCTTCGGACTAGCGGGAGAGCAGTTCTTC	CASSFGLAGEQFF
TRBV5-8	TRBJ2-3	once	.	TGTGCCAGCAGCTTACCCAGGGTCCTCGATACGCAGTATTTT	CASSLPRVLDTQYF
TRBV5-1	TRBJ2-3	.	.	TGCGCCAGCAGCAAGACCAGAGTGTCATCCACAGATACGCAGTATTTT	CASSKTRVSSTDTQYF
TRBV11-3	TRBJ2-7	.	TRBD1	TGTGCCAGCAGCTTAGGACAGGGGGCGACTATGCAGTACTTC	CASSLGQGATMQYF
TRBV19	TRBJ1-1	.	.	TGTGCCAGTAGTATGCGGACAGCAGACTTTGAAGCTTTCTTT	CASSMRTADFEAFF
TRBV18	TRBJ2-5	few	.	TGTGCCAGCTCTTCCGCGAGGGAGACCCAGTACTTC	CASSSARETQYF
TRBV30	TRBJ2-3	.	TRBD2	TGTGCCTGGCGATTAGCGGGAGCTACAGATACGCAGTATTTT	CAWRLAGATDTQYF
TRBV20-1	TRBJ2-1	.	.	TGCAGTGCTAGAGAAGGGTCCGAGCAGTTCTTC	CSAREGSEQFF
TRBV27	TRBJ2-5	.	TRBD2	TGTGCCAGCAGTTTACTAGCGGGGGAAGAGACCCAGTACTTC	CASSLLAGEETQYF
TRBV5-8	TRBJ1-4	.	.	TGTGCCAGCAACTCTGAGAAAGGAGGTGAAAAACTGTTTTTT	CASNSEKGGEKLFF
TRBV9	TRBJ2-2	.	.	TGTGCCAGCAGCCGCATCACCGGGGAGCTGTTTTTT	CASSRITGELFF
TRBV6-6	TRBJ1-5	.	TRBD1	TGTGCCAGCAGTGGCGACAGGGGGAGATCTCAGCCCCAGCATTTT	CASSGDRGRSQPQHF
TRBV28	TRBJ1-4	.	.	TGTGCCAGCAGTTTGCGCTCAGGGACGAGGGAAAAACTGTTTTTT	CASSLRSGTREKLFF
TRBV28	TRBJ2-2	.	.	TGTGTTGCGGGGACATTGAACACCGGGGAGCTGTTTTTT	CVAGTLNTGELFF
TRBV18	TRBJ1-1	.	TRBD1	TGTGCCAGCTCTCGGACAGGGAGCACTGAAGCTTTCTTT	CASSRTGSTEAFF
TRBV5-1	TRBJ1-1	.	TRBD1	TGCGCCAGCAGCTTACAACCGGGACAGGGTTTGAACACTGAAGCTTTCTTT	CASSLQPGQGLNTEAFF
TRBV28	TRBJ1-2	.	.	TGTGCCAGCAGTCCCAGTTCCCGGCGAGGCTACACCTTC	CASSPSSRRGYTF
TRBV9	TRBJ1-1	.	.	TGTGCCAGCAGCAAAACGGGACACCCGAACACTGAAGCTTTCTTT	CASSKTGHPNTEAFF
TRBV5-4	TRBJ1-1	once	.	TGTGCCAGCAGCTACAATCAGAACACTGAAGCTTTCTTT	CASSYNQNTEAFF
TRBV18	TRBJ2-7	.	TRBD2	TGTGCCAGCTCGAGGGGACTAGCGGGAGATTACGAGCAGTACTTC	CASSRGLAGDYEQYF
TRBV9	TRBJ2-7	.	.	TGTGCCAGCAGCGTATCAACTGCCTCCTACGAGCAGTACTTC	CASSVSTASYEQYF
TRBV2	TRBJ2-7	.	.	TGTGCCAGCAGTATGGGCGGCGAGCAGTACTTC	CASSMGGEQYF
TRBV11-3	TRBJ2-3	.	.	TGTGCCAGCAGCCTATTGTCGGGGACCGATACGCAGTATTTT	CASSLLSGTDTQYF
TRBV6-5	TRBJ1-2	once	.	TGTGCCAGCAGTGATTGGTCTAACTATGGCTACACCTTC	CASSDWSNYGYTF
TRBV11-2	TRBJ2-2	.	.	TGTGCCAGCAGCCCGGACTTGTTCAGCGGGGAGCTGTTTTTT	CASSPDLFSGELFF
TRBV6-1	TRBJ2-7	.	.	TGTGCCACCGAAGGTTTCACCTACGAGCAGTACTTC	CATEGFTYEQYF
TRBV4-3	TRBJ1-4	.	.	TGCGCCAGCAGGCGGGGGGAGGCGCTGGCAACTAATGAAAAACTGTTTTTT	CASRRGEALATNEKLFF
TRBV29-1	TRBJ2-3	once	.	TGCAGCGCCCGCGACCGACTGCCGGGCGATACGCAGTATTTT	CSARDRLPGDTQYF
TRBV4-2	TRBJ2-2	.	TRBD2	TGTGCCAGCAGCGGGCTAGCGGGAGGCACCGGGGAGCTGTTTTTT	CASSGLAGGTGELFF
TRBV19	TRBJ1-1	.	TRBD1	TGTGCCAGTAGTACAGGGACAGGGGTATCAACTGAAGCTTTCTTT	CASSTGTGVSTEAFF
TRBV28	TRBJ2-2	.	.	TGTGCCAGCAGTTTAGGGCGGACCGGGGAGCTGTTTTTT	CASSLGRTGELFF
TRBV28	TRBJ2-6	.	.	TGTGCCAGCAGCTGGGCCCGGGACTCTGGGGCCAACGTCCTGACTTTC	CASSWARDSGANVLTF
TRBV5-4	TRBJ2-5	.	TRBD2	TGTGCCAGCAGCATAGGGACTAGCGGGTTGGGAGAGACCCAGTACTTC	CASSIGTSGLGETQYF
TRBV12-2	TRBJ1-1	many	.	TGTGCAAGTCGCTTAAACCGACACACTGAAGCTTTCTTT	CASRLNRHTEAFF
TRBV5-1	TRBJ1-4	.	.	TGCGCCAGCAGCCTTTTCCCCCGGGTTTGGACGGATAATGAAAAACTGTTTTTT	CASSLFPRVWTDNEKLFF
TRBV5-6	TRBJ2-5	.	.	TGTGCCAGCAGCTTGATAGGCAAACGAGAGACCCAGTACTTC	CASSLIGKRETQYF